The rows below give T cell receptor beta chains drawn from one sample of a study of T-cell reconstitution after alpha-beta-depleted transplantation in children. TCRdb used MiXCR to reprocess the PCR reads, holding one entry per CDR3 protein. The table has about 830,000 distinct CDR3 sequences, 15% to 20% seen once. The material sequenced was PBMCs, mostly from graft donor cells, taken 360 days after TCRalphabeta/CD19-depleted stem cell transplant. These receptors were taken from a male patient younger than 18 who had a stem cell transplant for acute lymphoblastic leukemia, so the T cells may come from the graft donor. CDR3s include the opening cysteine and the closing phenylalanine or tryptophan. D genes are given only for firm matches. Rows give clone size only sometimes, using once, few, many, or a class for an expanded clone.

abundance	v_gene	d_gene	j_gene	CDR3aa	CDR3nt
.	TRBV7-9	.	TRBJ2-1	CASSRTDRALHNEQFF	TGTGCCAGCAGCCGAACCGACAGAGCCCTGCACAATGAGCAGTTCTTC
.	TRBV20-1	.	TRBJ2-3	CSARVGADTQYF	TGCAGTGCTAGAGTGGGTGCAGATACGCAGTATTTT
many	TRBV9	TRBD2	TRBJ2-1	CASSVDGTSGRAVFF	TGTGCCAGCAGCGTAGATGGGACTAGCGGGAGGGCCGTGTTCTTC
few	TRBV6-1	.	TRBJ2-3	CASTLHSSGGTDTQYF	TGTGCCAGCACCCTTCACTCCAGCGGAGGCACAGATACGCAGTATTTT
.	TRBV15	.	TRBJ1-4	CATSYGTFSLLWSEKLFF	TGTGCCACCAGCTACGGGACATTTTCTCTCTTATGGAGTGAAAAACTGTTTTTT
few	TRBV20-1	TRBD2	TRBJ2-7	CSARNLAGAGEQYF	TGCAGTGCTAGAAACCTAGCGGGAGCTGGCGAGCAGTACTTC
.	TRBV5-1	.	TRBJ1-6	CASSLTRERNNSPLHF	TGCGCCAGCAGCCTAACCCGGGAGCGAAATAATTCACCCCTCCACTTT
.	TRBV11-2	TRBD1	TRBJ1-4	CASSKDRAYEKLFF	TGTGCCAGCAGCAAGGACAGGGCCTATGAAAAACTGTTTTTT
many	TRBV7-9	.	TRBJ2-3	CASSLVVVGNTDTQYF	TGTGCCAGCAGCTTAGTGGTCGTCGGGAACACAGATACGCAGTATTTT
.	TRBV7-2	.	TRBJ2-1	CASSPAPTTGFLPFSYNEQFF	TGTGCCAGCAGCCCGGCTCCCACCACAGGGTTTTTACCATTCTCCTACAATGAGCAGTTCTTC